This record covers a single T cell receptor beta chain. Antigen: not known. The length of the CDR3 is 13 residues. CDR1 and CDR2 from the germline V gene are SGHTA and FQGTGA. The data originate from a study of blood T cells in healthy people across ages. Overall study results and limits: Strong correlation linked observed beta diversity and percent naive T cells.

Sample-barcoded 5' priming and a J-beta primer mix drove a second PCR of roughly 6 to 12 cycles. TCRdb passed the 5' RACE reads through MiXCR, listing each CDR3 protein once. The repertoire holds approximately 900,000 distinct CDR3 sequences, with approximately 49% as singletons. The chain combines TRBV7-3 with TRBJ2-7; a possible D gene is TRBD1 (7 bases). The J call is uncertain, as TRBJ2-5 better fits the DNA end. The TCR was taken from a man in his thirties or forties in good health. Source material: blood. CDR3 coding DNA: TGTGCCAGCAGCCAGGGGGGCATGGAGACCCAGTACTTC. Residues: CASSQGGMETQYF.